The entry below describes one T cell receptor (beta chain). What this receptor recognizes is not known. The record has no base qualities; no much larger clone is one base away. The sample belongs to a study of neoadjuvant anti-PD-1 for oral cavity cancer (dated by TCRdb to the early 2020s). Study-wide context: Before curative-intent surgical resection, most patients were given three to four biweekly doses of nivolumab at 3 mg/kg. The parent correlative cohort had around 13 patients and a response rate of 30% to 35%. Patients who did not progress were given a fourth nivolumab dose at about day 43 and had definitive surgical resection on days 50-56. Patients with complete response, partial response or stable disease by RECIST 1.1 were defined as responders, whereas patients with progression were defined as non-responders. Study-wide findings and limitations: TCR analyses included only three patients per response group, and the authors called for larger cohorts for validation. Within PBMCs, T cell clonality (Gini index) was significantly higher in non-responders than responders after neoadjuvant nivolumab. Higher pretreatment blood Treg/Th17 ratios correlated with higher pretreatment blood TCRbeta clonality and lower post-treatment tumor TCRbeta clonality.

For deep sequencing, each PBMC sample was run in six replicates, with libraries mostly built from about 510 ng of input genomic DNA. TCRbeta libraries were prepared with the immunoSEQ hsTCRbeta kit according to the manufacturer's instructions. The finished libraries were brought together in one pool at roughly 2.7 nM, which was then read using an Illumina NovaSeq 6000 S4 flow cell. Under the source paper's analysis protocol: The immunoSEQ Analyzer was used for raw data preprocessing and quality control. The analysis was limited to productive rearrangements, and each clonotype was defined by a unique CDR3 amino acid sequence. Using the R package tcR, the researchers computed the Gini-Simpson index as their estimate of repertoire clonality. Gini indices were compared with Student's t test, and associations with tumor size change were assessed by Pearson correlation. Sourced from immuneACCESS, this table was stored by TCRdb with only in-frame sequences that have V and J called. A share of the clones is absent; for the studies checked, an unresolved V gene accounts for under half, and the remainder has no known explanation. V and J calls plus clone size are reproduced from that table; the DNA served to infer D and trimming. The sample table lists about 16,000 clones, roughly 62% of them with a count of one. Around 3% of the sample is taken by the ten largest.

Read against the paper, the sample's time point label means: before neoadjuvant nivolumab. The patients had newly diagnosed stage II-IVA oral cavity squamous cell carcinoma and had not received any prior systemic or radiation treatment. Everyone in the cohort had locally advanced, HPV-negative oral cavity squamous cell carcinoma. Peripheral blood mononuclear cells were analyzed directly and were not maintained or expanded in culture. The samples were drawn from a longitudinal correlative study tied to a single-arm phase II trial testing neoadjuvant nivolumab in oral cavity squamous cell carcinoma. Subject-matched pre- and post-treatment PBMCs and tumors from three responders and three non-responders underwent genomic DNA-based TCRbeta sequencing. Peripheral blood mononuclear cells were drawn once before nivolumab treatment and a second time after treatment, when surgery took place. The Maxwell RSC DNA from Cells kit was used to isolate genomic DNA from PBMCs.

Trimming takes 0 bases from V and 5 bases from J, and the germline ends sit 8 bases apart. CDR1 and CDR2 are drawn from the germline V gene (reference sequence): MNHNY, SVGAGI. The cysteine opens and the phenylalanine closes a CDR3 of 13 amino acids. Only the CDR3 part of the read is kept: 39 bases, read in frame from the first base. The specimen comprised PBMCs, sampled before nivolumab (anti-PD-1) treatment. The chain was built from TRBV6-6 and TRBJ2-7, with no confident D gene call. This sequence originates from a person aged 35-79 years with oral cavity squamous cell carcinoma. CDR3 loop: CASSYSRGNEQYF. The bases read TGTGCCAGCAGTTACTCGAGAGGTAACGAGCAGTACTTC.